These 10 T cell receptor beta chains were all obtained from the same sample, sequenced in a study of siplizumab effects on memory and regulatory T cells. This table comes from immunoSEQ multiplex PCR, and its TCRdb copy is limited to in-frame clones, with some not included. The sample contains fewer than 100,000 clones, roughly 94% of which appear only once. The sample taken for sequencing was CD8+ T cells sorted from blood. Receptor source: a human donor in good health.

The J gene is TRBJ2-7, the V gene TRBV9; the match to TRBD1 covers 8 bases. The V segment lost 0 bases and the J segment 0 bases; nucleotides outside the gene matches: 2. The CDR3 contains 15 residues. The germline CDR1 and CDR2 sequences are SGDLS and YYNGEE. Here the CDR3 reads CASSVAGQASYEQYF. The CDR3 coding sequence is TGTGCCAGCAGCGTAGCGGGACAGGCCTCCTACGAGCAGTACTTC.

This chain uses TRBV28 with TRBJ2-2; D remains unclear. V lost 6 bases, J lost 3 bases, and 11 bases lay in between. In germline, CDR1 is MDHEN, CDR2 SYDVKM. The CDR3 is 14 residues long. The CDR3 DNA follows: TGTGCCAGCAGCTTAAGGTATCACACCGGGGAGCTGTTTTTT. It is translated as CASSLRYHTGELFF.

The gene calls are TRBV28 and TRBJ1-2, with D maybe TRBD1 (6 bases). V lost 6 bases, J lost 4 bases, and 18 bases lay in between. CDR3 size: 15 residues. Germline V gives CDR1 MDHEN, CDR2 SYDVKM. The chain's CDR3 is CASSSIGGVFYGYTF. The CDR3 bases are TGTGCCAGCAGCTCGATAGGGGGTGTTTTCTATGGCTACACCTTC.

This chain joins TRBV15 and TRBJ2-1; D call uncertain. The CDR3 consists of 16 residues. Germline-derived CDR1 and CDR2 are LNHNV and YYDKDF (reference sequence). Between the trimmed V and J ends, which lost 4 bases and 7 bases, there was a span of 20 bases. The DNA for the CDR3 is TGTGCCACCAGCACTCGCCCCCAGCTCGCCCCTAATGAGCAGTTCTTC. Its protein product is CATSTRPQLAPNEQFF. The variable domain in full, completed from reference TRBV15 and TRBJ2-1, reads DAMVIQNPRYQVTQFGKPVTLSCSQTLNHNVMYWYQQKSSQAPKLLFHYYDKDFNNEADTPDNFQSRRPNTSFCFLDIRSPGLGDTAMYLCATSTRPQLAPNEQFFGPGTRLTVL.

This clone appeared once. The CDR3 sequence: CASSIGGGFAYEQYF. The CDR3 DNA reads TGTGCCAGTAGTATAGGGGGGGGCTTCGCCTACGAGCAGTACTTC. This sequence joins TRBV19 and TRBJ2-7, with D perhaps TRBD2 (7 bases). The V gene lost 1 base and the J gene lost 2 bases, with 12 bases spanning the gap. In germline, CDR1 is LNHDA, CDR2 SQIVND (reference sequence). This CDR3 has 15 amino acids. The whole variable domain, filled in from reference TRBV19 and TRBJ2-7, reads DGGITQSPKYLFRKEGQNVTLSCEQNLNHDAMYWYRQDPGQGLRLIYYSQIVNDFQKGDIAEGYSVSREKKESFPLTVTSAQKNPTAFYLCASSIGGGFAYEQYFGPGTRLTVT.

The V gene is TRBV29-1, the J gene TRBJ2-5; 12 positions match TRBD2. The CDR3 is made up of 16 amino acids. Germline lookup yields CDR1 SQVTM and CDR2 ANQGSEA. The trim removed 5 bases at V and 5 bases at J, leaving 12 bases unmatched. The DNA of the CDR3 is TGCAGCGTTATTATCACTAGCGGGAGGTTGGAGGAGACCCAGTACTTC. It translates to CSVIITSGRLEETQYF. The variable domain in full, completed from reference TRBV29-1 and TRBJ2-5, reads SAVISQKPSRDICQRGTSLTIQCQVDSQVTMMFWYRQQPGQSLTLIATANQGSEATYESGFVIDKFPISRPNLTFSTLTVSNMSPEDSSIYLCSVIITSGRLEETQYFGPGTRLLVL.

V and J are TRBV29-1 and TRBJ2-2; tentative D call: TRBD2 (5 bases). CDR3 length: 13 residues. Per germline, CDR1 SQVTM and CDR2 ANQGSEA. V was clipped by 4 bases and J by 5 bases, with 11 bases between them. The CDR3 sequence is CSVVGRLTGELFF. In nucleotides, the CDR3 is TGCAGCGTTGTGGGGAGATTGACCGGGGAGCTGTTTTTT.

V usage is TRBV10-3 and J usage is TRBJ2-7; D possibly corresponds to TRBD2 (5 bases). Germline V gene sequence: CDR1 ENHRY, CDR2 SYGVKD. Trimming cost V 0 bases and J 3 bases, with 6 bases left between them. This CDR3 is 13 amino acids long. For the CDR3, the DNA is TGTGCCATCAGTGAGTCTGGGAGCTACGAGCAGTACTTC. Protein product: CAISESGSYEQYF.

The genes are TRBV10-2 and TRBJ2-3; 7 bases match TRBD1. The CDR3 length is 15 residues. The germline V gene has CDR1 WSHSY and CDR2 SAAADI. The trim removed 2 bases at V and 3 bases at J, leaving 5 bases unmatched. CDR3 bases: TGCGCCAGCAGTGAGATGGGACAGCGAACAGATACGCAGTATTTT. Translated: CASSEMGQRTDTQYF.

This clone was detected once. The chain has TRBV5-6 and TRBJ1-2; D gene uncertain. The CDR3 is made up of 15 amino acids. V shed 0 bases and J shed 5 bases, with 14 bases lying between them. Per the germline V gene, CDR1 is SGHDT and CDR2 is YYEEEE. CDR3 sequence reads: CASSLDGYGSYGYTF. The CDR3 nucleotides read TGTGCCAGCAGCTTGGACGGTTACGGGTCTTATGGCTACACCTTC. Variable domain in full (rest from reference TRBV5-6 and TRBJ1-2): DAGVTQSPTHLIKTRGQQVTLRCSPKSGHDTVSWYQQALGQGPQFIFQYYEEEERQRGNFPDRFSGHQFPNYSSELNVNALLLGDSALYLCASSLDGYGSYGYTFGSGTRLTVV.